A single T cell receptor beta chain is shown here with its context. The antigen is not known. TCRdb reanalyzed the 5' RACE reads, giving one entry per CDR3 protein sequence and no DNA. The sample includes roughly 380,000 distinct CDR3 sequences. The sample is drawn from a study of T cells expressing NK-cell markers. Study in general: Investigators obtained TCR beta repertoires from sorted CD3+CD56+NKG2C+, CD3+CD56+NKG2C- and CD3+CD56-NKG2C+ T cells. Study results and caveats: NKG2C+ dominant clonotypes from 5 to 7 donors made up roughly 1.0-8% of CD8+ T cells.

Germline CDR1 and CDR2: LNHDA and SQIVND (reference sequence). The CDR3 is 17 amino acids. The sequencing input was blood T cells: a sorted CD56 or NKG2C T cell subset, CD4+ or CD8+ T cells, or bulk PBMC T cells (not recorded which). The receptor's source is a man aged 18 to 69 in good health. The rearrangement joins TRBV19 to TRBJ2-2; the TRBD1 assignment by TCRdb is unverifiable without DNA. Here the CDR3 reads CASSISVGAGYTGELFF.